These 30 T cell receptor beta chains were all obtained from the same sample, sequenced in a study of cytomegalovirus exposure and HLA in healthy donors (dated by TCRdb to the late 2010s). To prepare the library, the immunoSEQ multiplex PCR assay was applied. The multiplex PCR relied on a mix of 60 forward primers for TCR Vbeta segments and 13 reverse primers for TCR Jbeta segments. TCRdb's version of the immuneACCESS table is confined to in-frame rearrangements and falls short of the full clone set. An unresolved V gene accounts for under half of the shortfall where checked; the remainder is of unknown origin. The sample table holds roughly 150,000 clones, of which 80% to 85% were seen once. The leading ten clones occupy approximately 1.5% of the sample. Sequencing was carried out using PBMCs. These receptors were obtained from a young woman in good health and CMV-seronegative.

The rearrangement links TRBV9 to TRBJ2-3; possibly TRBD2 for D (7 bases). V was cut by 0 bases and J by 2 bases, with 19 bases left in between. CDR1 SGDLS and CDR2 YYNGEE come from the germline V gene. The CDR3 length is 18 residues. CDR3 protein: CASSVGGGSLWTTDTQYF. CDR3 coding DNA: TGTGCCAGCAGCGTAGGGGGGGGCTCCTTATGGACCACAGATACGCAGTATTTT.

The V gene is TRBV11-3, the J gene TRBJ1-5; possible D gene TRBD1, 5 bases. V was pared by 7 bases and J by 2 bases, with 6 bases between. This CDR3 comprises 12 residues. Looked up from germline, CDR1 is SGHNT and CDR2 is YENEEA. The CDR3 DNA is TGTGCCAGCAAAGGGGGCAATCAGCCCCAGCATTTT. This encodes CASKGGNQPQHF.

V gene TRBV5-4 combines with J gene TRBJ2-3, with TRBD1 as a possible D gene (6 bases). Trimming shortened V by 1 base and J by 2 bases, and 14 bases separated the two germline ends. CDR3 size: 16 residues. The V gene's germline CDR1 is SGHNT and CDR2 YYREEE (reference sequence). The CDR3 spells CASSLYLPGHTDTQYF. CDR3 coding DNA: TGTGCCAGCAGCTTGTATCTTCCGGGACACACAGATACGCAGTATTTT.

The J gene is TRBJ2-5, the V gene TRBV19, with TRBD2 matching over 7 bases. The CDR3 is made up of 15 amino acids. Germline V gene lookup returns CDR1 LNHDA and CDR2 SQIVND (reference sequence). The V gene end was trimmed by 4 bases and the J gene end by 4 bases; junction bases not matched to a gene: 9. In nucleotides, the CDR3 is TGTGCCAGTAGTAGGGGAGGGTACCCACCAGAGACCCAGTACTTC. It encodes CASSRGGYPPETQYF.

The rearrangement links TRBV4-2 to TRBJ2-7; 9 nucleotides match TRBD2. The germline gives CDR1 LGHNA, CDR2 YNFKEQ. The ends lost 1 base at V and 5 bases at J; junction bases unmatched: 12. This CDR3 is 17 amino acids long. This CDR3 reads CASSQGDSGGPYDEQYF. The CDR3 nucleotides read TGTGCCAGCAGCCAAGGGGATAGCGGGGGACCCTACGACGAGCAGTACTTC.

The chain employs TRBV28 and TRBJ1-5; no firm D call. Trimming took off 2 bases at V and 4 bases at J, with 18 bases between the two ends. The CDR3 is 17 residues long. CDR1 and CDR2 from the germline V gene are MDHEN and SYDVKM. As DNA, the CDR3 is TGTGCCAGCAGTTTAAGGTTTCACCCTCGAGGGAATCAGCCCCAGCATTTT. The encoded protein is CASSLRFHPRGNQPQHF.

This chain uses TRBV6-5 with TRBJ1-1; D remains ambiguous. Trimming pared 0 bases from V and 8 bases from J, leaving 7 bases between. This CDR3 is 12 amino acids long. Germline values: CDR1 MNHEY, CDR2 SVGAGI. In nucleotides, the CDR3 is TGTGCCAGCAGTTACTCGCTACAGGAAGCTTTCTTT. Translating gives CASSYSLQEAFF.

V usage is TRBV5-4 and J usage is TRBJ2-7, with a possible D match to TRBD2 (6 bases). The CDR3 sequence is 11 residues long. Germline V CDR1 and CDR2: SGHNT, YYREEE (reference sequence). Trimming stripped 3 bases from V and 8 bases from J, with 9 bases between. The chain's CDR3 is CASSWGDKQYF. The CDR3 DNA reads as TGTGCCAGCAGCTGGGGGGATAAGCAGTACTTC. Using reference TRBV5-4 and TRBJ2-7 for the parts outside the CDR3, the full variable domain is ETGVTQSPTHLIKTRGQQVTLRCSSQSGHNTVSWYQQALGQGPQFIFQYYREEENGRGNFPPRFSGLQFPNYSSELNVNALELDDSALYLCASSWGDKQYFGPGTRLTVT.

The CDR3 coding sequence is TGCGCCAGCAGCAACTTATTGGACACCAACTCCTATAATTCACCCCTCCACTTT. Translating it yields CASSNLLDTNSYNSPLHF. The V call is TRBV4-1, the J call TRBJ1-6, with TRBD1 as a possible D gene (5 bases). This CDR3 is 18 amino acids long. V was trimmed by 5 bases and J by 0 bases, leaving 17 bases between them. Germline lookup yields CDR1 MGHRA and CDR2 YSYEKL.

This chain connects TRBV5-8 to TRBJ2-7; a possible D gene is TRBD2 (6 bases). The V and J ends lost 3 bases and 1 base respectively, with 20 bases between them. There are 17 residues in the CDR3. The germline CDR1 and CDR2 sequences are SGHTS and YDEGEE. CDR3 in amino acids: CASSYFTGTPVSYEQYF. The CDR3 nucleotides read TGTGCCAGCAGCTACTTTACCGGGACTCCAGTTTCCTACGAGCAGTACTTC.

The chain couples TRBV6-5 to TRBJ2-7; TRBD2 might be the D (5 bases). V was clipped by 8 bases and J by 5 bases, with 19 bases between them. The CDR3 totals 14 residues. In germline, CDR1 is MNHEY, CDR2 SVGAGI. CDR3 DNA sequence: TGTGCCAGCGGCAGACGGGGATTTGGAAACGAGCAGTACTTC. This sequence encodes CASGRRGFGNEQYF.

The V gene is TRBV4-1, the J gene TRBJ2-2; 8 bases are a match to TRBD2. The CDR3 covers 15 residues. V shed 3 bases and J 4 bases; nucleotides not matched to a gene: 4. The germline V gene encodes CDR1 MGHRA and CDR2 YSYEKL. The CDR3 region has the DNA TGCGCCAGCAGCCACGGGACTAGGGGCACCGGGGAGCTGTTTTTT. Its translation is CASSHGTRGTGELFF.

V usage is TRBV4-1 and J usage is TRBJ1-5; the match to TRBD1 covers 9 bases. CDR1 is MGHRA and CDR2 is YSYEKL in the germline V gene. The ends lost 0 bases at V and 4 bases at J; junction bases unmatched: 4. The CDR3 is made up of 16 amino acids. CDR3 DNA sequence: TGCGCCAGCAGCCAAGACCCGACAGGGGGGAATCAGCCCCAGCATTTT. Residues: CASSQDPTGGNQPQHF.

The chain has TRBV5-1 and TRBJ2-2; 7 bases agree with TRBD1. CDR1 is SGHRS, CDR2 YFSETQ, per germline. The CDR3 covers 14 residues. Unmatched junction bases numbered 6, after V lost 6 bases and J lost 4 bases. The CDR3 reads CASMGDRATGELFF. Written as DNA, the CDR3 is TGCGCCAGCATGGGCGACAGGGCCACCGGGGAGCTGTTTTTT.

The chain recombines TRBV19 with TRBJ2-1, with 7 bases fitting TRBD1. V gave up 5 bases and J gave up 4 bases; unmatched junction bases: 5. The CDR3 is 14 amino acids. Germline CDR1 and CDR2: LNHDA and SQIVND (reference sequence). This CDR3 reads CASSLRGTYNEQFF. CDR3 DNA sequence: TGTGCCAGTAGTCTCAGGGGGACGTACAATGAGCAGTTCTTC.

This chain connects TRBV10-3 to TRBJ1-6; D remains unclear. Germline V gene lookup returns CDR1 ENHRY and CDR2 SYGVKD. The CDR3 runs 14 residues. Trimming removed 6 bases from V and 6 bases from J, with 12 bases in between. The CDR3 spells CAIRETASNSPLHF. DNA for the CDR3: TGTGCCATCAGGGAGACTGCGTCTAATTCACCCCTCCACTTT.

The V and J genes are TRBV27 and TRBJ2-7; a weak D match, TRBD2 (6 bases). V dropped 6 bases and J dropped 2 bases, with 14 bases sitting between them. The length of the CDR3 is 14 residues. Looked up from germline, CDR1 is MNHEY and CDR2 is SMNVEV (reference sequence). For the CDR3, the DNA is TGTGCCAGCAGAAGGGCTGGCGGGACCTACGAGCAGTACTTC. Amino acid sequence: CASRRAGGTYEQYF.

CDR3 nucleotide sequence: TGTGCCAGCAGCTATCAGGGTCCCAGCTCCTACGAGCAGTACTTC. Its translation: CASSYQGPSSYEQYF. J is TRBJ2-7 and V is TRBV6-6, with TRBD1 as a possible D gene (5 bases). The V and J ends lost 6 bases and 0 bases respectively, with 15 bases between them. The CDR3 totals 15 residues. Germline CDR1 and CDR2: MNHNY and SVGAGI (reference sequence).

The sample holds a few counts of this clone. The chain combines TRBV5-4 with TRBJ1-6; D might be TRBD1 (5 bases). The V gene's germline CDR1 is SGHNT and CDR2 YYREEE (reference sequence). V was shortened by 3 bases and J by 10 bases, with 14 bases between the two germline ends. The CDR3 has 14 residues. CDR3 in DNA: TGTGCCAGCAGCTATCAGGGAACGGGCTCACCCCTCCACTTT. Residues: CASSYQGTGSPLHF. Full variable domain (rest looked up from reference TRBV5-4 and TRBJ1-6): ETGVTQSPTHLIKTRGQQVTLRCSSQSGHNTVSWYQQALGQGPQFIFQYYREEENGRGNFPPRFSGLQFPNYSSELNVNALELDDSALYLCASSYQGTGSPLHFGNGTRLTVT.

In this sample, this clone turned up once. The chain is built from TRBV11-2 and TRBJ2-1; 16 bases fit TRBD2. The CDR3 is 18 amino acids. V shed 4 bases and J 4 bases; nucleotides not matched to a gene: 7. Germline V gives CDR1 SGHAT, CDR2 FQNNGV. CDR3 in DNA: TGTGCCAGCAGCTCGGGACTAGCGGGGGGGCGACCTTACAATGAGCAGTTCTTC. Translation: CASSSGLAGGRPYNEQFF.

The CDR3 here is CASSLSLGPGHTFQETQYF. The CDR3 nucleotides are TGTGCCAGCAGTTTATCCTTAGGTCCGGGACATACCTTCCAAGAGACCCAGTACTTC. V and J are TRBV28 and TRBJ2-5, with TRBD1 as a possible D gene (6 bases). The CDR3 extends over 19 amino acids. V dropped 1 base and J dropped 1 base, with 22 bases sitting between them. Germline V gene sequence: CDR1 MDHEN, CDR2 SYDVKM.

The V call is TRBV28, the J call TRBJ1-6; 11 bases align to TRBD1. V dropped 4 bases and J dropped 8; count of bases not matched to a gene: 4. Germline lookup yields CDR1 MDHEN and CDR2 SYDVKM. The length of the CDR3 is 15 residues. CDR3 sequence: CASSSPGQGDSPLHF. CDR3 DNA: TGTGCCAGCAGTTCTCCGGGACAGGGGGATTCACCCCTCCACTTT.

This clone has more than one count but fewer than ten. The gene calls are TRBV7-9 and TRBJ1-3; tentative D call: TRBD1 (6 bases). The CDR3 is made up of 17 amino acids. Per the germline V gene, CDR1 is SEHNR and CDR2 is FQNEAQ (reference sequence). V dropped 4 bases and J dropped 0 bases, with 16 bases sitting between them. In nucleotides, the CDR3 is TGTGCCAGCAGCTCCCCGAGGGGGTCCCTCTCTGGAAACACCATATATTTT. Translated: CASSSPRGSLSGNTIYF.

This clone was observed once. J is TRBJ2-5 and V is TRBV28; 11 positions agree with TRBD2. The DNA end favors TRBJ2-7, so the J call may be wrong. This CDR3 has 15 amino acids. CDR1 and CDR2 (germline): MDHEN, SYDVKM. CDR3 bases: TGTGCCAGCAGCATAACTAGCGGGGGCTCCTACGAGCAGTACTTC. Translated, it gives CASSITSGGSYEQYF.

The chain has TRBV19 and TRBJ1-1; 7 nucleotides align to TRBD1. The CDR3 is 13 amino acids. Germline V CDR1 and CDR2: LNHDA, SQIVND (reference sequence). V shed 5 bases and J 4 bases; nucleotides not matched to a gene: 4. The CDR3 protein is CASSRAGGTEAFF. The CDR3 DNA reads TGTGCCAGTAGTCGTGCAGGGGGCACTGAAGCTTTCTTT. The entire variable domain, with the rest obtained from reference TRBV19 and TRBJ1-1, is as follows: DGGITQSPKYLFRKEGQNVTLSCEQNLNHDAMYWYRQDPGQGLRLIYYSQIVNDFQKGDIAEGYSVSREKKESFPLTVTSAQKNPTAFYLCASSRAGGTEAFFGQGTRLTVV.

The rearrangement uses TRBV29-1 and TRBJ1-1; 7 bases align to TRBD1. The CDR3 consists of 14 residues. Trimming took 7 bases from V and 2 from J; bases not matched to a gene: 10. Germline assignment: CDR1 SQVTM and CDR2 ANQGSEA. CDR3 in amino acids: CSAQAGTANTEAFF. The CDR3 coding sequence is TGCAGCGCCCAAGCCGGGACAGCTAACACTGAAGCTTTCTTT.

J is TRBJ1-4 and V is TRBV5-1, with 10 bases lining up with TRBD1. Germline-derived CDR1 and CDR2 are SGHRS and YFSETQ. Losses at the gene ends were 3 bases for V and 10 bases for J; bases not matched to a gene: 12. The CDR3 covers 16 residues. The CDR3 DNA reads TGCGCCAGCAGCTACATGCCCCCGGGACAGGGGTTAAAACTGTTTTTT. Residues: CASSYMPPGQGLKLFF.

This clone was recorded a few times. The CDR3 loop is CASSLERVGQASNYGYTF. In nucleotides, the CDR3 is TGTGCCAGCAGCCTCGAACGTGTGGGACAGGCGTCTAACTATGGCTACACCTTC. The chain couples TRBV4-2 to TRBJ1-2, with 8 bases fitting TRBD1. Unmatched junction bases numbered 13, after V lost 4 bases and J lost 0 bases. Germline V gives CDR1 LGHNA, CDR2 YNFKEQ. The CDR3 has 18 amino acids.

This clone was recorded only once. V gene TRBV5-6 combines with J gene TRBJ1-4; the D is unclear. The length of the CDR3 is 17 residues. CDR1 and CDR2 from the germline V gene are SGHDT and YYEEEE. V dropped 1 base and J dropped 0 bases, with 13 bases sitting between them. Written as DNA, the CDR3 is TGTGCCAGCAGCTTGATCGAGGGTGCCGCAACTAATGAAAAACTGTTTTTT. Protein product: CASSLIEGAATNEKLFF.

This clone occurred a few times. The chain employs TRBV7-6 and TRBJ2-5; the match to TRBD2 covers 12 bases. The CDR3 is made up of 14 amino acids. CDR1 is SGHVS, CDR2 FNYEAQ, per germline. V lost 5 bases to trimming and J lost 5 bases; unmatched junction nucleotides: 3. CDR3 amino acids: CASSLTSGGETQYF. The CDR3 DNA follows: TGTGCCAGCAGCCTAACTAGCGGGGGGGAGACCCAGTACTTC. Variable domain in full (rest from reference TRBV7-6 and TRBJ2-5): GAGVSQSPRYKVTKRGQDVALRCDPISGHVSLYWYRQALGQGPEFLTYFNYEAQQDKSGLPNDRFSAERPEGSISTLTIQRTEQRDSAMYRCASSLTSGGETQYFGPGTRLLVL.